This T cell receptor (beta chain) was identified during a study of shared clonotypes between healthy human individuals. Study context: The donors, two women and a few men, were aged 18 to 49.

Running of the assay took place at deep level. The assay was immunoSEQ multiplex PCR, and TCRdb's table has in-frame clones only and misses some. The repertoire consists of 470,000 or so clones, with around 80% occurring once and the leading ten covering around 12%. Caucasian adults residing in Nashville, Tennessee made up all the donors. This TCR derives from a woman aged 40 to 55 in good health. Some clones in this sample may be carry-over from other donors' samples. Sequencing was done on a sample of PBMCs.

The CDR3 region is CASSLGPHLASYEQYF. The DNA for the CDR3 is TGTGCCAGCAGCTTGGGGCCACACCTAGCATCCTACGAGCAGTACTTC. This chain uses TRBV5-5 with TRBJ2-7; possible D gene TRBD2, 5 bases. From germline, CDR1 is SGHKS and CDR2 YYEKEE (reference sequence). The ends were cut back, 0 bases at V and 1 base at J, with 14 bases in the middle. The CDR3 length is 16 residues. The whole variable domain, remainder taken from reference TRBV5-5 and TRBJ2-7, is DAGVTQSPTHLIKTRGQQVTLRCSPISGHKSVSWYQQVLGQGPQFIFQYYEKEERGRGNFPDRFSARQFPNYSSELNVNALLLGDSALYLCASSLGPHLASYEQYFGPGTRLTVT.